This TCR beta chain is from a study of blood T cell repertoires in COVID-19. Overall study context: The United States, Italy and Spain provided the acute and convalescent COVID-19 samples.

Germline CDR1 is LNHDA and CDR2 is SQIVND (reference sequence). Trimming removed 5 bases from V and 4 bases from J, with 8 bases in between. There are 12 residues in the CDR3. Generated by immunoSEQ multiplex PCR, the TCRdb table keeps only in-frame clones and is missing some. This table holds about 46,000 clones, over 75% found once. The chain carries TRBV19 and TRBJ1-1; no firm D call. Sequencing input: peripheral blood. The TCR comes from a human donor with active COVID-19. The donor label of this sample is uncertain. The CDR3 spells CASSHGGTEAFF. The CDR3 coding sequence is TGTGCCAGTAGTCACGGCGGCACTGAAGCTTTCTTT.